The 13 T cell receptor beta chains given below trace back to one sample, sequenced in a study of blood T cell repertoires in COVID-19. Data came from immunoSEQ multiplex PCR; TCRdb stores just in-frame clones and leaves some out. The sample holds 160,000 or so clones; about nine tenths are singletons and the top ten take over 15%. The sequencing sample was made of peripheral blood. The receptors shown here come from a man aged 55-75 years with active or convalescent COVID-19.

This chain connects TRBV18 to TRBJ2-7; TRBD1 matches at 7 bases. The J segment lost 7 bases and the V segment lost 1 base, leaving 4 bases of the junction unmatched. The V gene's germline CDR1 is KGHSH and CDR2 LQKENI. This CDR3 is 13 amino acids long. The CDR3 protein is CASSPLQGVEQYF. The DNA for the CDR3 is TGTGCCAGCTCACCACTCCAGGGGGTTGAGCAGTACTTC.

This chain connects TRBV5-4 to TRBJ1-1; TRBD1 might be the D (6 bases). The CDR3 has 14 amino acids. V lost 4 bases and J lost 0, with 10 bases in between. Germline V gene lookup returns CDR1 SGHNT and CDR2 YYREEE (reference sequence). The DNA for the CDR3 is TGTGCCAGCAGCCGGGACAAATTGAACACTGAAGCTTTCTTT. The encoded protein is CASSRDKLNTEAFF.

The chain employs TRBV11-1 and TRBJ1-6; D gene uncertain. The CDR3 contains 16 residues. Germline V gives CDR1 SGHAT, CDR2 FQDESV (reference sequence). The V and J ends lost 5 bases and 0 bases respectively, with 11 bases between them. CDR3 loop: CASSAFTSSYNSPLHF. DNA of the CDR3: TGTGCCAGCAGCGCCTTCACCAGCTCCTATAATTCACCCCTCCACTTT.

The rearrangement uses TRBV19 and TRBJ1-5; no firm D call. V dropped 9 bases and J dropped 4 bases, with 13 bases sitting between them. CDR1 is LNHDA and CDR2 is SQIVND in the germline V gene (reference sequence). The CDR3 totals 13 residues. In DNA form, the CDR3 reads TGTGCCAGACGGCGGGATTGGAATCAGCCCCAGCATTTT. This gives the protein CARRRDWNQPQHF. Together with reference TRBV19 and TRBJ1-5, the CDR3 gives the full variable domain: DGGITQSPKYLFRKEGQNVTLSCEQNLNHDAMYWYRQDPGQGLRLIYYSQIVNDFQKGDIAEGYSVSREKKESFPLTVTSAQKNPTAFYLCARRRDWNQPQHFGDGTRLSIL.

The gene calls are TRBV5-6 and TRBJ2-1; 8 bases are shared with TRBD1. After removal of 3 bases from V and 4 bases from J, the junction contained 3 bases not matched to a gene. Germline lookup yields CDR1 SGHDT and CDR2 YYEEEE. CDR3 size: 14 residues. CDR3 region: CASSWWDRYNEQFF. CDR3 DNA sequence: TGTGCCAGCAGCTGGTGGGACAGGTACAATGAGCAGTTCTTC. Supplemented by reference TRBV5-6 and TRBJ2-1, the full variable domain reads DAGVTQSPTHLIKTRGQQVTLRCSPKSGHDTVSWYQQALGQGPQFIFQYYEEEERQRGNFPDRFSGHQFPNYSSELNVNALLLGDSALYLCASSWWDRYNEQFFGPGTRLTVL.

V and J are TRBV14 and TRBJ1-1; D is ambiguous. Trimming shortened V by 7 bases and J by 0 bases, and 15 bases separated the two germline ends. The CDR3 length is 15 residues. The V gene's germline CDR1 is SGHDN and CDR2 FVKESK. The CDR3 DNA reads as TGTGCCAGCACCAACCGGGGAGGGATGAACACTGAAGCTTTCTTT. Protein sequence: CASTNRGGMNTEAFF.

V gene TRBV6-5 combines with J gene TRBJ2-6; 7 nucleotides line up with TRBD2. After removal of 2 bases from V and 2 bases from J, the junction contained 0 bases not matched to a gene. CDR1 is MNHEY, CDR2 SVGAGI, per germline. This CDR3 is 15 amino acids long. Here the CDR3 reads CASSYSGAGANVLTF. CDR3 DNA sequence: TGTGCCAGCAGTTACAGCGGGGCTGGGGCCAACGTCCTGACTTTC.

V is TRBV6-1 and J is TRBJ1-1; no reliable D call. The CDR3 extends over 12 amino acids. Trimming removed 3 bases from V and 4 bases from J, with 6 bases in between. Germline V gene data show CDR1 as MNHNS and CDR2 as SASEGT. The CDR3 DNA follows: TGTGCCAGCAGTGAGTCGCGCACTGAAGCTTTCTTT. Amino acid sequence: CASSESRTEAFF.

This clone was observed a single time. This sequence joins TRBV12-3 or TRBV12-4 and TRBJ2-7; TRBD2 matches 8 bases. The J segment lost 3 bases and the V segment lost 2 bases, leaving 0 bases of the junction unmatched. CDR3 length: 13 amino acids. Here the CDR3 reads CASSLRGGYEQYF. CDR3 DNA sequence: TGTGCCAGCAGTTTACGGGGGGGCTACGAGCAGTACTTC.

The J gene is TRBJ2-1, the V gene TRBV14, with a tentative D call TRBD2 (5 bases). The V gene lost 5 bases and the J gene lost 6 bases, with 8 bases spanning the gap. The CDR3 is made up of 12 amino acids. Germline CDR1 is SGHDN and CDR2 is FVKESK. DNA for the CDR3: TGTGCCAGCAGCATGAGCGGCAATGAGCAGTTCTTC. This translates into CASSMSGNEQFF.

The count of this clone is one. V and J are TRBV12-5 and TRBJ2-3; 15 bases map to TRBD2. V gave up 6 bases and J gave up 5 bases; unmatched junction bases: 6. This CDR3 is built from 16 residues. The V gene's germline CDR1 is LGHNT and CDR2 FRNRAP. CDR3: CASGGGTSGRLDTQYF. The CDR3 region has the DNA TGTGCTAGTGGAGGGGGGACTAGCGGGAGGTTAGATACGCAGTATTTT. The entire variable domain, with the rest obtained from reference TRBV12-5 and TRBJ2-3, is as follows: DARVTQTPRHKVTEMGQEVTMRCQPILGHNTVFWYRQTMMQGLELLAYFRNRAPLDDSGMPKDRFSAEMPDATLATLKIQPSEPRDSAVYFCASGGGTSGRLDTQYFGPGTRLTVL.

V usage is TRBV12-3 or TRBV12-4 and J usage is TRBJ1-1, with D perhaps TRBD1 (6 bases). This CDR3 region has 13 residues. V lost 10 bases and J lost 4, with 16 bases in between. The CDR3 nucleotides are TGTGCCACCGGGAGGCAGGGGAGCACTGAAGCTTTCTTT. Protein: CATGRQGSTEAFF.

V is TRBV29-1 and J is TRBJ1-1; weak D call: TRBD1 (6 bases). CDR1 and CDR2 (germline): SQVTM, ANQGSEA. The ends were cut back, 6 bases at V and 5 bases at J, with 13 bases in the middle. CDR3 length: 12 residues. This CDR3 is CSVKGDGTEAFF. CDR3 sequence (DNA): TGCAGCGTGAAGGGGGACGGGACTGAAGCTTTCTTT.